This is a list of T cell receptor beta chains from one sample in a study of blood T cell repertoires in COVID-19. TCRdb's copy holds only in-frame clones and misses some; the assay was immunoSEQ multiplex PCR. This sample carries under 200,000 clones, roughly 84% of them seen once, and the ten largest clones take roughly 7%. Sequenced material: peripheral blood. These receptors all stem from a man aged 50 to 59 with active or convalescent COVID-19. CDR3s include the opening cysteine and the closing phenylalanine or tryptophan. The D gene is left open where the match is weak. Clone size is given for some rows only: seen once, a few or many times, or a class if the clone is expanded.

>TRBJ2-3|NA|TRBV5-6|NA
CASSSFWDSTDTQYF
TGTGCCAGCAGCTCGTTCTGGGACTCCACAGATACGCAGTATTTT
>TRBJ1-5|NA|TRBV5-6|TRBD1
CASSSDRANQPQHF
TGTGCCAGCAGTTCGGACAGGGCGAATCAGCCCCAGCATTTT
>TRBJ2-1|NA|TRBV25-1|TRBD2
CASSVLSGGSYNEQFF
TGTGCCAGCAGTGTCCTTAGCGGGGGGTCTTACAATGAGCAGTTCTTC
>TRBJ2-2|NA|TRBV14|NA
CASSQSLQGVGELFF
TGTGCCAGCAGCCAAAGCTTACAGGGTGTCGGGGAGCTGTTTTTT
>TRBJ2-5|NA|TRBV6-5|NA
CASSIGLMKETQYF
TGTGCCAGCAGTATCGGACTAATGAAAGAGACCCAGTACTTC
>TRBJ1-1|few|TRBV7-7|NA
CASSSGAGWTKTEAFF
TGTGCTAGCAGCTCTGGCGCGGGGTGGACGAAGACTGAAGCTTTCTTT
>TRBJ1-1|NA|TRBV29-1|TRBD1
CSVENPDRESSTEAFF
TGCAGCGTTGAAAACCCAGACAGGGAGAGTTCCACTGAAGCTTTCTTT
>TRBJ2-5|NA|TRBV19|NA
CASSIGSRQETQYF
TGTGCCAGTAGTATAGGTAGCAGACAAGAGACCCAGTACTTC
>TRBJ1-1|NA|TRBV19|TRBD1
CASSIVVRGHNEAFF
TGTGCCAGTAGTATAGTTGTCAGGGGGCATAATGAAGCTTTCTTT
>TRBJ1-2|NA|TRBV5-4|TRBD1
CASSSRIQGAGYGYTF
TGTGCCAGCAGCAGCCGAATCCAGGGGGCTGGCTATGGCTACACCTTC
>TRBJ1-3|NA|TRBV30|NA
CAWNRGTASGNTIYF
TGTGCCTGGAATAGGGGGACGGCCTCTGGAAACACCATATATTTT
>TRBJ1-2|NA|TRBV28|NA
CASRGGDYGYTF
TGTGCCAGCAGGGGAGGGGACTATGGCTACACCTTC
>TRBJ1-4|NA|TRBV6-5|NA
CASDSLANEKLFF
TGTGCCAGCGACAGTTTGGCTAATGAAAAACTGTTTTTT
>TRBJ2-5|NA|TRBV24-1|NA
CATSDRETQYF
TGTGCCACCAGTGATCGAGAGACCCAGTACTTC
>TRBJ2-7|NA|TRBV29-1|TRBD1
CSTRQGTNYEQYF
TGCAGCACCCGACAGGGAACGAATTACGAGCAGTACTTC
>TRBJ1-4|once|TRBV25-1|TRBD1
CASSARTGHVKLFF
TGTGCCAGCAGTGCTAGGACAGGGCATGTAAAACTGTTTTTT
>TRBJ2-3|NA|TRBV2|NA
CASSARTGRADTQYF
TGTGCCAGCAGTGCCCGGACAGGGAGGGCAGATACGCAGTATTTT
>TRBJ2-5|NA|TRBV11-2|TRBD2
CASSYSGGGQETQYF
TGTGCCAGCAGCTATAGCGGGGGAGGGCAAGAGACCCAGTACTTC
>TRBJ1-2|NA|TRBV7-2|NA
CASSPIKDHYGYTF
TGTGCCAGCAGCCCTATAAAAGATCACTATGGCTACACCTTC
>TRBJ2-3|NA|TRBV14|NA
CASSQRSYTDTQYF
TGTGCCAGCAGCCAACGGTCCTACACAGATACGCAGTATTTT
>TRBJ1-1|NA|TRBV4-3|TRBD1
CASSPDEGQGVSEAFF
TGCGCCAGCAGCCCAGACGAGGGACAGGGGGTTTCCGAAGCTTTCTTT
>TRBJ2-5|few|TRBV3-1/TRBV3-2|TRBD2
CASSQERITSGQETQYF
TGTGCCAGCAGCCAAGAAAGGATTACTAGCGGACAAGAGACCCAGTACTTC
>TRBJ1-5|NA|TRBV6-5|NA
CASSSSYSNQPQHF
TGTGCCAGCAGTTCTTCCTATAGCAATCAGCCCCAGCATTTT
>TRBJ2-3|NA|TRBV7-2|NA
CASSLGTGTDTQYF
TGTGCCAGCAGCTTAGGAACTGGCACAGATACGCAGTATTTT
>TRBJ1-2|NA|TRBV4-3|NA
CASSQDWAASGYGYTF
TGCGCCAGCAGCCAAGATTGGGCAGCCTCAGGCTATGGCTACACCTTC
>TRBJ1-6|NA|TRBV7-9|TRBD1
CASSLAGQGLHF
TGTGCCAGCAGCTTAGCTGGACAGGGACTCCACTTT
>TRBJ1-4|NA|TRBV19|NA
CASTKEGRGRVGVELFF
TGTGCCAGTACAAAGGAGGGGAGGGGCAGGGTAGGCGTAGAACTGTTTTTT
>TRBJ2-1|once|TRBV27|TRBD2
CASSRLAGRRSYNEQFF
TGTGCCAGCAGTCGACTAGCGGGTCGTAGATCGTACAATGAGCAGTTCTTC
>TRBJ2-7|NA|TRBV12-3/TRBV12-4|NA
CASSLRHEQYF
TGTGCCAGCAGTTTACGTCACGAGCAGTACTTC
>TRBJ2-2|NA|TRBV6-2/TRBV6-3|TRBD1
CASSTRTGSPGELFF
TGTGCCAGCAGTACTAGGACAGGGAGCCCCGGGGAGCTGTTTTTT
>TRBJ2-2|NA|TRBV29-1|TRBD1
CSAYRGRGTGELFF
TGCAGCGCCTACAGGGGGCGCGGCACCGGGGAGCTGTTTTTT
>TRBJ2-1|NA|TRBV12-5|NA
CASGFIEQFF
TGTGCTAGTGGTTTTATTGAGCAGTTCTTC
>TRBJ2-7|NA|TRBV7-8|TRBD1
CASSPLGQGRYEQYF
TGTGCCAGCAGCCCCCTGGGACAGGGCCGGTACGAGCAGTACTTC
>TRBJ2-7|NA|TRBV19|TRBD2
CASNGLAGDEQYF
TGTGCCAGTAATGGACTAGCGGGAGACGAGCAGTACTTC
>TRBJ1-1|NA|TRBV4-1|TRBD1
CASRRGGQGASLSLNTEAFF
TGCGCCAGCAGACGAGGAGGACAGGGGGCTTCGCTTAGTCTGAACACTGAAGCTTTCTTT
>TRBJ2-2|NA|TRBV5-1|NA
CASSLGGPPTGELFF
TGCGCCAGCAGCCTCGGGGGGCCCCCCACCGGGGAGCTGTTTTTT
>TRBJ2-3|NA|TRBV9|TRBD2
CASSPTPSGGTDTQYF
TGTGCCAGCAGCCCGACCCCTAGCGGGGGAACAGATACGCAGTATTTT
>TRBJ1-6|NA|TRBV19|NA
CASSPSGFLSPLHF
TGTGCCAGTAGCCCCTCAGGATTCCTTTCACCCCTCCACTTT
>TRBJ2-7|NA|TRBV6-5|TRBD1
CASSRQGPYEQYF
TGTGCCAGCAGTAGACAGGGCCCCTACGAGCAGTACTTC
>TRBJ1-5|NA|TRBV11-2|NA
CASSLTGDQPQHF
TGTGCCAGCAGCTTAACGGGGGATCAGCCCCAGCATTTT
>TRBJ2-7|NA|TRBV6-5|TRBD1
CASSSHGTGAGEQYF
TGTGCCAGCAGCTCACATGGAACAGGGGCTGGCGAGCAGTACTTC